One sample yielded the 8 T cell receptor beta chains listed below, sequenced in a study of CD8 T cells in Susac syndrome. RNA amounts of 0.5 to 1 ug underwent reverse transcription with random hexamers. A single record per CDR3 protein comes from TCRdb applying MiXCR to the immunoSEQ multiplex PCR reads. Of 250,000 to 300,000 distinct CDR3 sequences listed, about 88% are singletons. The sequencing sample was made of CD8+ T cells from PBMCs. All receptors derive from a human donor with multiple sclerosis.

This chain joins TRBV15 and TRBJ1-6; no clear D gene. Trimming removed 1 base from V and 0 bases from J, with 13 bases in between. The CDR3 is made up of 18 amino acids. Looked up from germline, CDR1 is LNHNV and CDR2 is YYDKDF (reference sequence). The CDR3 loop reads CATSRVLRLSSYNSPLHF. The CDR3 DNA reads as TGTGCCACCAGCAGAGTGCTCCGGCTGAGCTCCTATAATTCACCCCTCCACTTT.

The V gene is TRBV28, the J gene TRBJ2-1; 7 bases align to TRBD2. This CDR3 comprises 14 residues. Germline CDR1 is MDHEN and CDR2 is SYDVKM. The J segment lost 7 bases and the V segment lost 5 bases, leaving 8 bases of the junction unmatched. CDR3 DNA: TGTGCCAGCAGTCCCCGGGGGAGGGTGAATGAGCAGTTCTTC. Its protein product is CASSPRGRVNEQFF.

CDR3 residues: CATTRQGDLLDYNEQFF. CDR3 DNA: TGTGCCACCACGAGACAGGGGGATCTTTTGGACTACAATGAGCAGTTCTTC. The J gene is TRBJ2-1, the V gene TRBV15, with TRBD1 matching over 9 bases. V lost 7 bases, J lost 3 bases, and 13 bases stayed unmatched. The CDR3 runs 17 residues. Germline CDR1 reads LNHNV; CDR2 reads YYDKDF (reference sequence). Full variable domain (missing parts from reference TRBV15 and TRBJ2-1): DAMVIQNPRYQVTQFGKPVTLSCSQTLNHNVMYWYQQKSSQAPKLLFHYYDKDFNNEADTPDNFQSRRPNTSFCFLDIRSPGLGDTAMYLCATTRQGDLLDYNEQFFGPGTRLTVL.

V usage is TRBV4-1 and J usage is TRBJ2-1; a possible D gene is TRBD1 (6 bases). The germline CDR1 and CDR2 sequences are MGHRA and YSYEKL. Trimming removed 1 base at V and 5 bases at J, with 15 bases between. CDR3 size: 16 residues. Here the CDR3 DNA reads TGCGCCAGCAGCCAAGTGCCAGGGGTGAAGGACAATGAGCAGTTCTTC. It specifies CASSQVPGVKDNEQFF.

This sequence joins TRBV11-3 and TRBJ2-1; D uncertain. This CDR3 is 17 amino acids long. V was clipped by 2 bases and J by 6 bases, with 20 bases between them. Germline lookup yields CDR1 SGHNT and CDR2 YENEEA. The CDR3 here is CASSLLPDPRSINEQFF. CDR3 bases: TGTGCCAGCAGCTTACTACCGGACCCAAGAAGTATCAATGAGCAGTTCTTC.

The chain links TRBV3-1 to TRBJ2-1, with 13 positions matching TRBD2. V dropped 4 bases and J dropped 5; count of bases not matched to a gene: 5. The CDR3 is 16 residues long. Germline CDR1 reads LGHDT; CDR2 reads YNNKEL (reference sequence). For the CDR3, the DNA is TGTGCCAGCAGCCCCGGACTAGCGGGAGCGGACAATGAGCAGTTCTTC. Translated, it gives CASSPGLAGADNEQFF.

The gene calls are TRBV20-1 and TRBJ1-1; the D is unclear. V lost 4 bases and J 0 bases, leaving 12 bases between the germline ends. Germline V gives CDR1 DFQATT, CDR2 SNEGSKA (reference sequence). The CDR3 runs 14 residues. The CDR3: CSATPPGVNTEAFF. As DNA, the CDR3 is TGCAGTGCTACTCCACCCGGGGTGAACACTGAAGCTTTCTTT.

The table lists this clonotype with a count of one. This CDR3 is CASMIGDPGNTIYF. In nucleotides, the CDR3 is TGTGCCAGCATGATCGGAGATCCTGGAAACACCATATATTTT. V usage is TRBV6-1 and J usage is TRBJ1-3; D remains unclear. The CDR3 consists of 14 residues. The V gene's germline CDR1 is MNHNS and CDR2 SASEGT. Deletions cut 7 bases from V and 2 bases from J, with 12 bases between.